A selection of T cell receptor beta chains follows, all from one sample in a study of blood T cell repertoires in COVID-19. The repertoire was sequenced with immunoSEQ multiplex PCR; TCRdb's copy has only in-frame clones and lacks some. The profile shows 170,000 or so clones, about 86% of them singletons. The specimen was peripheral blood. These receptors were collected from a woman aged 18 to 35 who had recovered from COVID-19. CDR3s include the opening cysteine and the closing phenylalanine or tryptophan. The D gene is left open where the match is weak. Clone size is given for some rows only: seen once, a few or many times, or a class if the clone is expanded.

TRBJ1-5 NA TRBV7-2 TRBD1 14 CASSLDRANQPQHF TGTGCCAGCAGCCTGGACAGGGCCAATCAGCCCCAGCATTTT
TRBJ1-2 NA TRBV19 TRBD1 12 CASIQGDKGYTF TGTGCCAGTATACAGGGGGATAAAGGCTACACCTTC
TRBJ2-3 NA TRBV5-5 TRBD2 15 CASSLGGGTTDTQYF TGTGCCAGCAGCTTGGGCGGGGGAACCACAGATACGCAGTATTTT
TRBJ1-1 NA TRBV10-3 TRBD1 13 CAIRQGPNTEAFF TGTGCCATCAGACAGGGGCCGAACACTGAAGCTTTCTTT
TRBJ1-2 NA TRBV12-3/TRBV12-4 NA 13 CASSFAGYYGYTF TGTGCCAGCAGTTTTGCAGGGTACTATGGCTACACCTTC
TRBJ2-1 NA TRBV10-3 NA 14 CAISVQRPLGEQFF TGTGCCATCAGCGTCCAGCGGCCTTTGGGTGAGCAGTTCTTC
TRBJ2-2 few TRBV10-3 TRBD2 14 CAISRLAELGELFF TGTGCCATCAGTCGACTAGCGGAACTCGGGGAGCTGTTTTTT
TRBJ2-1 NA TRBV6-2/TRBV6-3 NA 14 CASSFEELYNEQFF TGTGCCAGCAGTTTTGAGGAACTCTACAATGAGCAGTTCTTC
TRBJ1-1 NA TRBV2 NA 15 CASRDSKGVNTEAFF TGTGCCAGCAGAGACTCTAAAGGGGTGAACACTGAAGCTTTCTTT
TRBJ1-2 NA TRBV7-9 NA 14 CASSLSGAGYGYTF TGTGCCAGCAGCTTATCAGGGGCCGGGTATGGCTACACCTTC
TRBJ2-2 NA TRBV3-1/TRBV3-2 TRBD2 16 CASSPGTSGRTGELFF TGTGCCAGCAGCCCGGGGACTAGCGGGAGGACTGGGGAGCTGTTTTTT
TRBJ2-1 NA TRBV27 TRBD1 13 CASSSAGQGQGFF TGTGCCAGCAGTTCGGCAGGACAGGGGCAGGGGTTCTTC
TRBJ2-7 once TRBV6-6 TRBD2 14 CASSSGGGTYEQYF TGTGCCAGCAGTTCGGGGGGAGGGACCTACGAGCAGTACTTC
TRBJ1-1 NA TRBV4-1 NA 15 CASSQGQGSNTEAFF TGCGCCAGCAGCCAAGGGCAGGGATCGAACACTGAAGCTTTCTTT
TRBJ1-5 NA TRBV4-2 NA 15 CASSFDPGDNQPQHF TGTGCCAGCAGCTTCGATCCGGGAGACAATCAGCCCCAGCATTTT
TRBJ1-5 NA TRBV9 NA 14 CASSVEMGSQPQHF TGTGCCAGCAGCGTAGAGATGGGGAGTCAGCCCCAGCATTTT
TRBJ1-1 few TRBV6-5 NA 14 CASSWTRWGTEAFF TGTGCCAGCAGTTGGACACGATGGGGCACTGAAGCTTTCTTT
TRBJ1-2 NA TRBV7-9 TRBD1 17 CASSSHFDRENNYGYTF TGTGCCAGCAGCTCCCACTTCGACAGGGAAAATAACTATGGCTACACCTTC
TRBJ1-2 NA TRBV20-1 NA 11 CSASPQGGYTF TGCAGTGCTAGTCCGCAGGGTGGCTACACCTTC
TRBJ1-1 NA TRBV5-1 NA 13 CASSLQGTREAFF TGCGCCAGCAGCTTGCAGGGAACGCGTGAAGCTTTCTTT
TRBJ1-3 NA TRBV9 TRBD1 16 CASSPRGQRYIDTIYF TGTGCCAGCAGCCCACGGGGACAGCGGTACATTGACACCATATATTTT
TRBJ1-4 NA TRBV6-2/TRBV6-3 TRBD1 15 CASSYGDRDFEKLFF TGTGCCAGCAGTTATGGGGACAGGGACTTTGAAAAACTGTTTTTT
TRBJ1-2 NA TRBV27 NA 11 CASSSGAGYTF TGTGCCAGCAGTTCAGGGGCTGGCTACACCTTC
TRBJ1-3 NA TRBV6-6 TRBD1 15 CASTDRGISGNTIYF TGTGCCAGCACCGACAGGGGGATCTCTGGAAACACCATATATTTT
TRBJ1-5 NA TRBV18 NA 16 CASSPQGALSNQPQHF TGTGCCAGCTCACCACAGGGAGCCTTAAGCAATCAGCCCCAGCATTTT
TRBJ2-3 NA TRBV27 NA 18 CASSLFAGAPPSTDTQYF TGTGCCAGCAGTTTATTTGCGGGGGCCCCGCCTAGCACAGATACGCAGTATTTT
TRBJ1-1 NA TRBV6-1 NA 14 CASTHDRPNTEAFF TGTGCCAGCACCCATGACAGACCAAACACTGAAGCTTTCTTT
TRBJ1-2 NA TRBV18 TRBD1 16 CASSPGQGATDYGYTF TGTGCCAGCTCCCCCGGACAGGGGGCAACCGACTATGGCTACACCTTC
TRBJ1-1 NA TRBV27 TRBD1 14 CASSGGQVNTEAFF TGTGCCAGCAGTGGGGGACAGGTGAACACTGAAGCTTTCTTT
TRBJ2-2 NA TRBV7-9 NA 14 CASSPSGVSGELFF TGTGCCAGCAGCCCTTCGGGAGTATCCGGGGAGCTGTTTTTT
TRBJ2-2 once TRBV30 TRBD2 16 CAWSPGLAGGTGELFF TGTGCCTGGAGTCCCGGACTAGCGGGAGGGACCGGGGAGCTGTTTTTT
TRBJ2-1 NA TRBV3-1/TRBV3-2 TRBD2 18 CASSQAKFGLAGYNEQFF TGTGCCAGCAGCCAAGCTAAGTTCGGACTAGCGGGCTACAATGAGCAGTTCTTC
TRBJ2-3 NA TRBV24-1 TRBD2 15 CATSDSRTSATTQYF TGTGCCACCAGTGATTCCCGGACTAGCGCAACTACGCAGTATTTT
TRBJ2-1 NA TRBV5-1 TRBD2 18 CASSLGLAGHYSYNEQFF TGCGCCAGCAGCTTGGGGCTAGCGGGACACTACTCCTACAATGAGCAGTTCTTC
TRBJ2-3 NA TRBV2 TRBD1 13 CASRTRGTDTQYF TGTGCCAGCAGGACCAGGGGGACAGATACGCAGTATTTT
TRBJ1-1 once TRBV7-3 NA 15 CASSLAVSVGDEAFF TGTGCCAGCAGCTTAGCGGTCTCGGTAGGGGATGAAGCTTTCTTT
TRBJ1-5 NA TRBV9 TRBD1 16 CASSGTGVYSNQPQHF TGTGCCAGCAGCGGGACAGGGGTCTATAGCAATCAGCCCCAGCATTTT
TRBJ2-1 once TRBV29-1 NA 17 CSVESGGTSSQVLEQFF TGCAGCGTTGAATCAGGGGGGACTTCGAGCCAAGTTCTTGAGCAGTTCTTC
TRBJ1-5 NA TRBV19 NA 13 CASSIAPVQPQHF TGTGCCAGTAGTATAGCCCCGGTTCAGCCCCAGCATTTT
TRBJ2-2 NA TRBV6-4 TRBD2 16 CASSDSPSGATGELFF TGTGCCAGCAGTGACTCGCCTAGCGGGGCCACCGGGGAGCTGTTTTTT
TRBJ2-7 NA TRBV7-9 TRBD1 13 CASSSGQPYEQYF TGTGCCAGCAGCTCGGGACAGCCCTACGAGCAGTACTTC
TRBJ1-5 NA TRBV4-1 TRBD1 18 CASSQIGLAGGDNQPQHF TGCGCCAGCAGCCAAATTGGGCTCGCAGGGGGCGACAATCAGCCCCAGCATTTT
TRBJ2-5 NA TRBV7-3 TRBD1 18 CASSLPVSGTGGGETQYF TGTGCCAGCAGCCTACCCGTAAGCGGGACAGGGGGCGGGGAGACCCAGTACTTC
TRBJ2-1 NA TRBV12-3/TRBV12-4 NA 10 CASRGGEQFF TGTGCCAGCCGCGGCGGGGAGCAGTTCTTC
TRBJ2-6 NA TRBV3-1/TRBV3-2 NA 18 CASSQQGQLSSGANVLTF TGTGCCAGCAGCCAACAAGGACAGCTTAGCTCTGGGGCCAACGTCCTGACTTTC
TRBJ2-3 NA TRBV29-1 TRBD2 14 CSAPGREGFDTQYF TGCAGCGCTCCGGGGCGGGAGGGGTTCGATACGCAGTATTTT
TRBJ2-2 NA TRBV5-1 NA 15 CASSDGRTTAGELFF TGCGCCAGCAGCGATGGCAGAACTACTGCTGGGGAGCTGTTTTTT
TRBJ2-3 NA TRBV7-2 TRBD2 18 CASSSKWGLIYKRNTQYF TGTGCCAGCAGCTCCAAGTGGGGACTAATCTATAAAAGGAATACGCAGTATTTT
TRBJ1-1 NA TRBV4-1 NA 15 CASSQAPLADTEAFF TGCGCCAGCAGCCAAGCTCCGCTGGCGGACACTGAAGCTTTCTTT
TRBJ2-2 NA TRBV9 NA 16 CASSAWAATNTGELFF TGTGCCAGCAGCGCGTGGGCAGCCACGAACACCGGGGAGCTGTTTTTT
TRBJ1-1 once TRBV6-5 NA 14 CASGRSPANTEAFF TGTGCCAGCGGGAGAAGTCCAGCGAACACTGAAGCTTTCTTT
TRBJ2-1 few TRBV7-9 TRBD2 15 CASSLVAGGTNEQFF TGTGCCAGCAGCTTAGTGGCGGGGGGGACCAATGAGCAGTTCTTC
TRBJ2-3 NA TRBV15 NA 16 CATRGRRDKGTDTQYF TGTGCCACCAGGGGTCGCCGGGACAAGGGAACAGATACGCAGTATTTT
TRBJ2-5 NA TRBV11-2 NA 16 CASSLGRVASGETQYF TGTGCCAGCAGCTTAGGTCGGGTGGCCTCGGGAGAGACCCAGTACTTC
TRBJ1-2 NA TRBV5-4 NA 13 CASSFRTENGYTF TGTGCCAGCAGCTTCAGGACAGAGAATGGCTACACCTTC
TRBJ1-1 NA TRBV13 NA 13 CASSQGSGTEAFF TGTGCCAGCAGCCAGGGGTCTGGCACTGAAGCTTTCTTT
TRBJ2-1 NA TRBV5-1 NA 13 CASSFGRGNEQFF TGCGCCAGCAGCTTTGGGAGGGGGAATGAGCAGTTCTTC
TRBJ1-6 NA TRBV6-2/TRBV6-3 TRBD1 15 CASSYVGQGTSPLHF TGTGCCAGCAGTTACGTGGGACAGGGTACCTCACCCCTCCACTTT
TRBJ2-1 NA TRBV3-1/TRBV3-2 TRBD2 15 CASSQTSGPYNEQFF TGTGCCAGCAGTCAGACTAGCGGGCCTTACAATGAGCAGTTCTTC
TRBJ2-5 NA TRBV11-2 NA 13 CASKRASQETQYF TGTGCCAGCAAACGAGCGTCCCAAGAGACCCAGTACTTC